This T cell receptor (beta chain) was obtained from a study of T cells in Graves' hyperthyroidism and ophthalmopathy. RNA transcripts served as the template for amplifying TCR beta CDR3 regions. First-round RT-PCR with HTBI primers amplified the TCR CDR3 region. TCRdb reanalysed the multiplex PCR reads using MiXCR and keeps one entry per CDR3 protein. The data contain about 350,000 distinct CDR3 sequences, 15% to 20% of them singletons. CDR3 size: 13 residues. Germline V gene lookup returns CDR1 LNHDA and CDR2 SQIVND (reference sequence). With V trimmed by 7 bases and J by 3 bases, 4 bases remained unmatched. Subjects with ophthalmopathy showed a Clinical Activity Score no lower than 3, a NOSPECS grade no lower than 4, and a duration shorter than 3 months. It was 10 ml of fresh peripheral blood that supplied the PBMCs. The table lists this clonotype with many counts. Its antigen is still unknown. Broader study findings: Model predictions of ophthalmopathy came a median around 6.5 months before onset. Most clonotypes that expanded in the thyroid above 0.001 also showed up in blood.

The sample taken for sequencing was blood. The sequence was collected from a woman in her thirties or forties with Graves' ophthalmopathy. This chain links TRBV19 with TRBJ1-2; 8 bases agree with TRBD1. The CDR3, as DNA: TGTGCCAGTACGGACAGGGATTACTATGGCTACACCTTC. This sequence encodes CASTDRDYYGYTF.